Listed below are T cell receptor beta chains from one sample, sequenced in a study of T cell responses to AZD1222 COVID-19 vaccine. Repertoires were generated with immunoSEQ multiplex PCR, while TCRdb's copy carries only in-frame clones and drops some. The data show some 120,000 clones, about 86% seen once. This sample comprised peripheral blood, obtained on day 0 of AZD1222 vaccination. These receptors were collected from an adult in good health. Each CDR3 is given with its conserved first and last residue. Fields, in order: D gene, J gene, V gene, clone size, CDR3 protein, CDR3 DNA. A D gene is named only where the DNA matches it firmly. Size is omitted from some rows. Given values are once, few, many or a class for expanded clones.

>TRBD1|TRBJ1-2|TRBV28|.
CASSLSGGPSDGYTF
TGTGCCAGCAGTTTATCAGGGGGCCCCTCGGATGGCTACACCTTC
>.|TRBJ1-2|TRBV27|once
CASSFRPGRNYGYTF
TGTGCCAGCAGTTTTCGCCCAGGGAGAAACTATGGCTACACCTTC
>TRBD1|TRBJ1-6|TRBV25-1|.
CASSATTGYNSPLHF
TGTGCCAGCAGTGCCACGACAGGGTATAATTCACCCCTCCACTTT
>TRBD1|TRBJ2-5|TRBV5-6|few
CASSLDRGRGETQYF
TGTGCCAGCAGCTTGGACAGGGGGCGCGGGGAGACCCAGTACTTC
>.|TRBJ1-3|TRBV3-1/TRBV3-2|.
CASSLQGFSGNTIYF
TGTGCCAGCAGCCTACAGGGATTCTCTGGAAACACCATATATTTT
>TRBD1|TRBJ2-5|TRBV5-4|once
CASSLGTGGRETQYF
TGTGCCAGCAGCTTGGGCACAGGGGGCCGGGAGACCCAGTACTTC
>.|TRBJ2-2|TRBV2|.
CASNPENTGELFF
TGTGCCAGCAATCCAGAGAACACCGGGGAGCTGTTTTTT
>.|TRBJ2-7|TRBV20-1|.
CSASRQRFYEQYF
TGCAGTGCTAGTCGACAGAGATTCTACGAGCAGTACTTC
>.|TRBJ1-2|TRBV9|.
CASSVSPRMVGDNGYTF
TGTGCCAGCAGCGTAAGTCCCCGGATGGTAGGAGATAATGGCTACACCTTC
>TRBD2|TRBJ2-1|TRBV5-1|.
CASSPGTSGGNEQFF
TGCGCCAGCAGCCCGGGGACTAGCGGGGGCAATGAGCAGTTCTTC
>.|TRBJ1-2|TRBV19|.
CASSTGPMGYGYTF
TGTGCCAGTAGTACTGGACCAATGGGCTATGGCTACACCTTC